The 23 T cell receptor beta chains given below trace back to one sample, sequenced in a study of T cells in Graves' hyperthyroidism and ophthalmopathy. RNA transcripts gave rise to amplified TCR beta CDR3 regions. Carried out on the TCR CDR3, a first-round RT-PCR used the HTBI primer set. TCRdb used MiXCR to reprocess the multiplex PCR reads, holding one entry per CDR3 protein. The table lists some 360,000 distinct CDR3 sequences, around 13% of them singletons. Sequences were obtained from blood. The receptor set was obtained from a woman aged 55-70 years with Graves' hyperthyroidism.

This clonotype was seen repeatedly, ten times or more. The chain carries TRBV11-3 and TRBJ2-2, with 7 bases aligning to TRBD1. CDR3 length: 15 amino acids. The V and J ends lost 5 bases and 2 bases, in that order; junction bases with no gene match: 5. In germline, CDR1 is SGHNT, CDR2 YENEEA. The CDR3 reads CASSQTGSNTGELFF. The DNA of the CDR3 is TGTGCCAGCAGCCAGACAGGGAGTAACACCGGGGAGCTGTTTTTT.

J is TRBJ2-5 and V is TRBV29-1; a possible D gene is TRBD2 (5 bases). V lost 5 bases to trimming and J lost 7 bases, with 14 bases between them. Germline CDR1 and CDR2: SQVTM and ANQGSEA. This CDR3 contains 12 residues. The chain's CDR3 is CSVRDELLTQYF. The CDR3 nucleotides read TGCAGCGTTCGGGATGAGTTACTGACCCAGTACTTC.

This clonotype was recorded a few times. The CDR3 DNA sequence: TGTGCCAGCAGCCCTAGATGGGACCTACGACTAGCAAAAAACCCCTACGAGCAGTACTTC. The encoded protein is CASSPRWDLRLAKNPYEQYF. The chain uses TRBV4-2 and TRBJ2-7; 7 bases agree with TRBD2. CDR3 length equals 20 residues. The germline V gene encodes CDR1 LGHNA and CDR2 YNFKEQ. V lost 4 bases to trimming and J lost 2 bases; unmatched junction nucleotides: 23.

This clonotype was seen many times. This sequence joins TRBV11-2 and TRBJ2-5, with D possibly matching TRBD2 (6 bases). This CDR3 is built from 13 residues. V gave up 4 bases and J gave up 3 bases, with 9 bases separating them. Germline-derived CDR1 and CDR2 are SGHAT and FQNNGV. Here the CDR3 reads CASSSQREETQYF. The CDR3 region has the DNA TGTGCCAGCAGCTCGCAGCGGGAAGAGACCCAGTACTTC.

This clonotype was seen repeatedly, ten times or more. The V gene is TRBV5-4, the J gene TRBJ2-3; 8 positions match TRBD2. The length of the CDR3 is 15 residues. Germline-derived CDR1 and CDR2 are SGHNT and YYREEE (reference sequence). V lost 4 bases and J lost 4; bases outside the gene matches: 8. The CDR3 is CASSAGGTRADTQYF. The CDR3 DNA follows: TGTGCCAGCAGCGCAGGCGGGACTAGGGCAGATACGCAGTATTTT. The variable domain in full, with the rest retrieved from reference TRBV5-4 and TRBJ2-3, is ETGVTQSPTHLIKTRGQQVTLRCSSQSGHNTVSWYQQALGQGPQFIFQYYREEENGRGNFPPRFSGLQFPNYSSELNVNALELDDSALYLCASSAGGTRADTQYFGPGTRLTVL.

This clonotype has more than one count but fewer than ten. The chain combines TRBV7-9 with TRBJ2-5; no clear D. This CDR3 is 15 amino acids long. V was shortened by 5 bases and J by 0 bases, with 13 bases between the two germline ends. CDR1 is SEHNR, CDR2 FQNEAQ, per germline (reference sequence). The DNA of the CDR3 is TGTGCCAGCAGCCTCTGGGTTTCGTACCAAGAGACCCAGTACTTC. Translation gives CASSLWVSYQETQYF.

This clonotype was observed at least ten times. The V and J genes are TRBV10-3 and TRBJ1-1; unclear D gene. Germline V CDR1 and CDR2: ENHRY, SYGVKD. V lost 0 bases and J 1 base, leaving 3 bases between the germline ends. CDR3 length equals 13 residues. The CDR3 DNA is TGTGCCATCAGTGAGTCGGCGAACACTGAAGCTTTCTTT. Amino acids: CAISESANTEAFF.

This chain links TRBV6-5 with TRBJ1-4; D not certain. This CDR3 comprises 14 residues. Germline V gene sequence: CDR1 MNHEY, CDR2 SVGAGI. V was cut by 0 bases and J by 8 bases, with 10 bases left in between. The CDR3 DNA follows: TGTGCCAGCAGTTACTCCCTCAGAGGGGAAAAACTGTTTTTT. The encoded protein is CASSYSLRGEKLFF.

This clonotype has a count of ten or more. This chain uses TRBV2 with TRBJ1-1; D uncertain. Germline lookup yields CDR1 SNHLY and CDR2 FYNNEI. Trimming stripped 2 bases from V and 1 base from J, with 5 bases between. The CDR3 runs 13 residues. In DNA, the CDR3 is TGTGCCAGCAGTGAACTGGAGAACACTGAAGCTTTCTTT. It is translated as CASSELENTEAFF.

A note on this clonotype: A read error may explain this, as a much larger clone is one base away. The rearrangement uses TRBV6-4 and TRBJ1-1; tentative D call: TRBD1 (6 bases). Germline loops: CDR1 MRHNA, CDR2 SNTAGT. The CDR3 spans 13 residues. The CDR3 protein is CASSWGGGTGAFF. The CDR3 coding sequence is TGTGCCAGCAGCTGGGGGGGCGGCACTGGAGCTTTCTTT.

This sequence joins TRBV6-1 and TRBJ2-1, with no clear D. Germline CDR1 is MNHNS and CDR2 is SASEGT. CDR3 length equals 11 residues. Trimming took off 6 bases at V and 6 bases at J, with 6 bases between the two ends. The CDR3 region is CASRWANEQFF. Written as DNA, the CDR3 is TGTGCCAGCAGATGGGCCAATGAGCAGTTCTTC.

The sample holds many counts of this clonotype. The chain uses TRBV12-3 or TRBV12-4 and TRBJ1-2; 8 bases are shared with TRBD1. This CDR3 contains 13 residues. The V gene end was trimmed by 6 bases and the J gene end by 7 bases; junction bases not matched to a gene: 7. This CDR3 reads CASRPTGDSGYTF. Written as DNA, the CDR3 is TGTGCCAGCAGACCGACAGGGGATAGTGGCTACACCTTC.

This clonotype came up many times. This chain links TRBV29-1 with TRBJ2-5, with 11 bases fitting TRBD2. The germline CDR1 and CDR2 sequences are SQVTM and ANQGSEA. V dropped 4 bases and J dropped 2; count of bases not matched to a gene: 6. This CDR3 has 15 residues. The CDR3 bases are TGCAGCGTTGTGCCCGGGACTAGCGGTCAAGAGACCCAGTACTTC. Translating gives CSVVPGTSGQETQYF.

This clonotype has at least ten counts. The CDR3 spells CASSERQGGTDTQYF. The DNA of the CDR3 is TGTGCCAGCAGTGAAAGGCAGGGTGGAACAGATACGCAGTATTTT. The chain carries TRBV2 and TRBJ2-3, with TRBD1 as a possible D gene (5 bases). V was clipped by 2 bases and J by 3 bases, with 12 bases between them. CDR3 size: 15 residues. Germline loops: CDR1 SNHLY, CDR2 FYNNEI.

J is TRBJ2-2 and V is TRBV12-3 or TRBV12-4, with 11 bases identical to TRBD2. This CDR3 region has 17 residues. The V and J ends lost 4 bases and 4 bases, in that order; junction bases with no gene match: 8. The CDR3 nucleotides are TGTGCCAGCAGTTATACTAGCGGGAGTCGAATCACCGGGGAGCTGTTTTTT. Protein: CASSYTSGSRITGELFF.

The V gene is TRBV24-1, the J gene TRBJ1-5; TRBD1 might be the D (5 bases). The CDR3 runs to 14 residues. Germline loops: CDR1 KGHDR, CDR2 SFDVKD. The V gene lost 7 bases and the J gene lost 3 bases, with 12 bases spanning the gap. This chain's CDR3 is CATRWGVNNQPQHF. CDR3 DNA: TGTGCCACCAGGTGGGGGGTTAACAATCAGCCCCAGCATTTT.

In its sample, this clonotype was seen many times. This chain connects TRBV7-9 to TRBJ2-7; 8 bases line up with TRBD1. Germline CDR1 and CDR2: SEHNR and FQNEAQ (reference sequence). This CDR3 contains 14 residues. Germline trimming cut 4 bases from V and 5 bases from J; bases unmatched to any gene: 7. CDR3 sequence reads: CASSSAGGSHEQYF. CDR3 DNA sequence: TGTGCCAGCAGCTCCGCAGGGGGCAGCCACGAGCAGTACTTC.

This clonotype occurred many times. The chain uses TRBV29-1 and TRBJ2-3, with no clear D. Trimming left V 3 bases short and J 0 bases short, with 13 bases between. This CDR3 region has 15 residues. Germline V lookup: CDR1 SQVTM, CDR2 ANQGSEA. CDR3 residues: CSVEGRVSSTDTQYF. The CDR3, as DNA: TGCAGCGTTGAGGGAAGGGTCTCTAGCACAGATACGCAGTATTTT.

This clonotype has at least ten counts. This chain joins TRBV29-1 and TRBJ2-7; D unresolved. The CDR3 extends over 13 amino acids. The ends were cut back, 1 base at V and 2 bases at J, with 9 bases in the middle. Looked up from germline, CDR1 is SQVTM and CDR2 is ANQGSEA. The CDR3 DNA reads as TGCAGCGTTGAAGGCAGGTTCGCCTACGAGCAGTACTTC. It codes for CSVEGRFAYEQYF.

This clonotype was counted between two and nine times. J is TRBJ2-5 and V is TRBV30; 7 bases are shared with TRBD2. This CDR3 has 15 amino acids. With 0 bases clipped from V and 5 bases from J, the junction kept 9 bases outside the gene matches. Germline loops: CDR1 GTSNPN, CDR2 SVGIG (reference sequence). The CDR3 is CAWSVLAFPGETQYF. CDR3 bases: TGTGCCTGGAGTGTACTAGCGTTTCCTGGGGAGACCCAGTACTTC.

This clonotype was seen a few times. The chain employs TRBV9 and TRBJ2-2; maybe TRBD2 (6 bases). Between the trimmed V and J ends, which lost 2 bases and 0 bases, there was a span of 8 bases. The CDR3 has 15 amino acids. Germline CDR1 and CDR2: SGDLS and YYNGEE. CDR3 region: CASSVRDSNTGELFF. The CDR3 DNA reads as TGTGCCAGCAGCGTCCGGGACTCGAACACCGGGGAGCTGTTTTTT.

This clonotype was counted at least ten times. The germline gene is not matched at one end of the junction; a read error may be the cause. V gene TRBV20-1 combines with J gene TRBJ2-5; D is undetermined. Germline assignment: CDR1 DFQATT and CDR2 SNEGSKA (reference sequence). This CDR3 has 13 residues. The CDR3 DNA reads as TGCAGTGTTAGAGGCGAGCCCTATGAGACCCAGTACTTC. This translates into CSVRGEPYETQYF.

This clonotype was observed a few times. CDR3: CASGESSGNTIYF. CDR3 bases: TGCGCCAGTGGGGAAAGCTCTGGAAACACCATATATTTT. The J gene is TRBJ1-3, the V gene TRBV5-1; D unclear. Per germline, CDR1 SGHRS and CDR2 YFSETQ. V gave up 8 bases and J gave up 0 bases, with 9 bases separating them. This CDR3 is 13 amino acids long.